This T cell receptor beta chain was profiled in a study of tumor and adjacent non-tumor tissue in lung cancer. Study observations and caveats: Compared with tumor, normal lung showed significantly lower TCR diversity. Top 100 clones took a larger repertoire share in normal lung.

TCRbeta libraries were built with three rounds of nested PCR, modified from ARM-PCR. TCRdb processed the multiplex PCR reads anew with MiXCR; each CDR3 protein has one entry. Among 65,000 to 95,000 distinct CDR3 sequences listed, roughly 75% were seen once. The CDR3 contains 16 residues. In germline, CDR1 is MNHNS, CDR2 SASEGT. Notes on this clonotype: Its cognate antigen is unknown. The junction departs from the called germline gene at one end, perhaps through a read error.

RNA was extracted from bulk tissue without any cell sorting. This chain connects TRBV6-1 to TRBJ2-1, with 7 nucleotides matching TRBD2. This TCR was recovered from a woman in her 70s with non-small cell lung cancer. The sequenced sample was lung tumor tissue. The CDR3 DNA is TGTGCCAACAGGACCCTAGCGGAAGCAAGGGGAAATGAGCGGTTCTTC. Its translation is CANRTLAEARGNERFF.